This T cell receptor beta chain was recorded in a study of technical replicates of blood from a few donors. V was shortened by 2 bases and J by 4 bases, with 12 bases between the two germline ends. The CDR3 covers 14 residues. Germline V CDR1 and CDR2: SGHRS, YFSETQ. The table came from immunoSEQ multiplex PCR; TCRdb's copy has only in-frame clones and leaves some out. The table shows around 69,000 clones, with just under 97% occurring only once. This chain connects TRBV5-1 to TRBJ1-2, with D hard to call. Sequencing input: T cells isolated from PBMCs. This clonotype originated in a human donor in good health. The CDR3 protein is CASSFSSLGYGYTF. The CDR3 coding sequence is TGCGCCAGCAGCTTTTCATCGCTCGGCTATGGCTACACCTTC.